A single sample gave rise to the 2 T cell receptor beta chains below, sequenced in a study of blood T cell repertoires in COVID-19. The assay was immunoSEQ multiplex PCR, and TCRdb's table has in-frame clones only and misses some. In the table there are about 29,000 clones, 85% to 90% of which are singletons. Input material: peripheral blood. Source of these receptors: a man aged 65 to 79 with active COVID-19.

CDR3 in amino acids: CASSLQGSFGEKLFF. The CDR3 DNA reads TGTGCCAGCAGCTTGCAGGGTAGTTTTGGTGAAAAACTGTTTTTT. The chain uses TRBV7-6 and TRBJ1-4; a possible D gene is TRBD1 (5 bases). Germline-derived CDR1 and CDR2 are SGHVS and FNYEAQ. Trimming removed 3 bases at V and 7 bases at J, with 15 bases between. The CDR3 is 15 amino acids.

This clone occurred a few times. The chain carries TRBV7-9 and TRBJ2-1; TRBD1 matches 11 bases. Germline CDR1 and CDR2: SEHNR and FQNEAQ (reference sequence). The CDR3 covers 15 residues. The V segment lost 5 bases and the J segment 8 bases; nucleotides outside the gene matches: 8. The CDR3 DNA reads as TGTGCCAGCAGCCAGGGACAGGGGGACCGCGATGAGCAGTTCTTC. It is translated as CASSQGQGDRDEQFF.